Listed here are 9 T cell receptor beta chains from one sample, sequenced in a study of cytomegalovirus exposure and HLA in healthy donors. With 60 Vbeta and 13 Jbeta primers, the PCR was carried out. Data came from immunoSEQ multiplex PCR; TCRdb stores just in-frame clones and leaves some out. The data hold 200,000 to 300,000 clones, with about 83% observed a single time. The sequenced sample consisted of PBMCs. The receptors here all came from a woman aged 35 to 49 in good health and CMV-seropositive.

This clone is a singleton in its sample. The chain has TRBV2 and TRBJ2-7; 9 bases map to TRBD2. Germline lookup yields CDR1 SNHLY and CDR2 FYNNEI. The CDR3 has 15 residues. The V and J ends lost 4 bases and 3 bases, in that order; junction bases with no gene match: 7. CDR3 bases: TGTGCCAGCAGTGGGGGTGGTAGCGGGAGCTACGAGCAGTACTTC. Its protein is CASSGGGSGSYEQYF.

The CDR3 sequence: CASSSWTSGKYNEQFF. As DNA, the CDR3 is TGTGCCAGCAGCTCTTGGACTAGCGGGAAATACAATGAGCAGTTCTTC. The chain has TRBV27 and TRBJ2-1, with TRBD2 matching 12 bases. This CDR3 has 16 residues. V gave up 6 bases and J gave up 4 bases; unmatched junction bases: 7. Germline V CDR1 and CDR2: MNHEY, SMNVEV (reference sequence).

Written as DNA, the CDR3 is TGTGCCAGCAGTGAAGCGCTTAGTGATGAGCAGTTCTTC. It translates to CASSEALSDEQFF. The chain has TRBV6-1 and TRBJ2-1; D call uncertain. Per the germline V gene, CDR1 is MNHNS and CDR2 is SASEGT. The CDR3 totals 13 residues. The V end lost 0 bases, the J end lost 8 bases, and 8 bases lay between the germline ends.

V usage is TRBV28 and J usage is TRBJ1-6; TRBD1 matches 7 bases. J was trimmed by 2 bases and V by 4 bases; bases with no gene match: 2. Germline V gene sequence: CDR1 MDHEN, CDR2 SYDVKM. CDR3 size: 15 residues. The CDR3 sequence is CASSSGTAYNSPLHF. For the CDR3, the DNA is TGTGCCAGCAGTTCCGGGACAGCCTATAATTCACCCCTCCACTTT.

The CDR3 DNA follows: TGTGCCAGCAGCCCTCGGACAGGGATAGCCAAAAACATTCAGTACTTC. Its translation is CASSPRTGIAKNIQYF. The chain links TRBV9 to TRBJ2-4; TRBD1 agrees at 8 bases. From germline, CDR1 is SGDLS and CDR2 YYNGEE. CDR3 length equals 16 residues. V dropped 4 bases and J dropped 0; count of bases not matched to a gene: 6.

On this clone itself: One junction end disagrees with the germline gene, perhaps due to a read error. The chain links TRBV29-1 to TRBJ2-4; D uncertain. There are 11 residues in the CDR3. CDR1 and CDR2 (germline): SQVTM, ANQGSEA. CDR3 bases: TGCAGCGTTGCTCTCGAAAACAGTCAGTACTTC. This encodes CSVALENSQYF. The full variable domain, rest sourced from reference TRBV29-1 and TRBJ2-4, is SAVISQKPSRDICQRGTSLTIQCQVDSQVTMMFWYRQQPGQSLTLIATANQGSEATYESGFVIDKFPISRPNLTFSTLTVSNMSPEDSSIYLCSVALENSQYFGAGTRLSVL.

The chain uses TRBV5-1 and TRBJ2-1; 8 bases line up with TRBD2. This CDR3 has 15 residues. J was trimmed by 6 bases and V by 6 bases; bases with no gene match: 11. Germline-derived CDR1 and CDR2 are SGHRS and YFSETQ. The CDR3 spells CASTPLAVKGNEQFF. Written as DNA, the CDR3 is TGCGCCAGCACCCCACTAGCGGTCAAGGGCAATGAGCAGTTCTTC.

The chain uses TRBV30 and TRBJ2-2, with TRBD1 matching 7 bases. V shed 1 base and J 0 bases; nucleotides not matched to a gene: 2. The CDR3 is 15 residues long. From germline, CDR1 is GTSNPN and CDR2 SVGIG (reference sequence). DNA for the CDR3: TGTGCCTGGAGTGGACAGGGAACGAACACCGGGGAGCTGTTTTTT. It encodes CAWSGQGTNTGELFF.

J is TRBJ1-4 and V is TRBV27, with 8 bases identical to TRBD1. In germline, CDR1 is MNHEY, CDR2 SMNVEV (reference sequence). J lost 10 bases, V lost 6 bases, and 10 bases had no gene match. This CDR3 is built from 14 residues. CDR3 DNA: TGTGCCAGCAGCTACAGGGGGGGGGTTGGAAAACTGTTTTTT. Translation: CASSYRGGVGKLFF.